The clone carrying this T cell receptor (beta chain) was observed a few times. The antigen remains undetermined. This entry comes from a study of shared clonotypes between healthy human individuals. General study points: Naive CD4 clonotypes overlapped across a few donors at around 5%. Compared with memory subsets, naive subsets generally had larger estimated richness.

TCRdb's table, derived via immunoSEQ multiplex PCR, lists solely in-frame clones and lacks some. The sample lists 600,000 to 750,000 clones, 90% occurring once. After removal of 3 bases from V and 2 bases from J, the junction contained 4 bases not matched to a gene. CDR1 is PRHDT, CDR2 FYEKMQ, per germline (reference sequence). CDR3 length: 14 amino acids. The V call is TRBV13, the J call TRBJ2-7; 7 bases align to TRBD1. The TCR sequence derives from a man aged 18 to 29 in good health. Some clones in this sample may be carry-over from other donors' samples. Sample: memory CD8+ T cells from PBMCs. As to subset: CD45RO+ cells pooled with CCR7-negative TemRA cells. The CDR3 here is CASSLGQSTYEQYF. CDR3 in DNA: TGTGCCAGCAGCTTGGGACAGTCCACCTACGAGCAGTACTTC. The variable domain in full, with the rest retrieved from reference TRBV13 and TRBJ2-7, is AAGVIQSPRHLIKEKRETATLKCYPIPRHDTVYWYQQGPGQDPQFLISFYEKMQSDKGSIPDRFSAQQFSDYHSELNMSSLELGDSALYFCASSLGQSTYEQYFGPGTRLTVT.